The 14 T cell receptor beta chains below all came from one sample that was sequenced in a study of cytomegalovirus exposure and HLA in healthy donors. Vbeta (60) and Jbeta (13) primers were used in the PCR. Generated by immunoSEQ multiplex PCR, the TCRdb table keeps only in-frame clones and is missing some. Here the sample spans approximately 110,000 clones, about 83% being singletons. The sequencing sample was made of PBMCs. The receptors come from a female donor in good health and CMV-seropositive.

The chain uses TRBV13 and TRBJ2-2, with TRBD2 matching over 12 bases. CDR1 is PRHDT and CDR2 is FYEKMQ in the germline V gene (reference sequence). CDR3 size: 18 residues. J gave up 7 bases and V 3 bases, and 12 bases lay outside the gene matches. This chain's CDR3 is CASSFQTRTSGKFGELFF. CDR3 bases: TGTGCCAGCAGCTTCCAAACCCGGACTAGCGGGAAGTTCGGGGAGCTGTTTTTT.

The chain uses TRBV7-8 and TRBJ2-7, with TRBD1 matching over 8 bases. The CDR3 has 14 amino acids. Germline-derived CDR1 and CDR2 are SGHVS and FQNEAQ. V lost 4 bases, J lost 3 bases, and 5 bases stayed unmatched. The CDR3 region is CASSSATGVYEQYF. The CDR3, as DNA: TGTGCCAGCAGCTCCGCGACAGGGGTCTACGAGCAGTACTTC.

This clone showed up just a few times. The chain uses TRBV25-1 and TRBJ2-1; no clear D gene. The CDR3 runs 12 residues. CDR1 and CDR2 (germline): MGHDK, SYGVNS. Trimming stripped 7 bases from V and 7 bases from J, with 11 bases between. The CDR3 nucleotides read TGTGCCAGCACCTCCCTTCGGAATGAGCAGTTCTTC. It specifies CASTSLRNEQFF.

This clone has a handful of counts. The J gene is TRBJ1-5, the V gene TRBV5-6; tentatively, D is TRBD1 (5 bases). The CDR3 extends over 15 amino acids. Germline V gives CDR1 SGHDT, CDR2 YYEEEE. The V end lost 6 bases, the J end lost 7 bases, and 20 bases lay between the germline ends. DNA of the CDR3: TGTGCCAGCAAGGAGTCGGCGGGGGGAGGCCAGCCCCAGCATTTT. Amino acid sequence: CASKESAGGGQPQHF.

The chain links TRBV18 to TRBJ2-5, with TRBD1 as a possible D gene (5 bases). Germline values: CDR1 KGHSH, CDR2 LQKENI. The CDR3 is 13 residues long. The V end lost 10 bases, the J end lost 4 bases, and 16 bases lay between the germline ends. In DNA, the CDR3 is TGTGCCACCCAAAAGGGGAAATCAGAGACCCAGTACTTC. Translation: CATQKGKSETQYF.

This clone was seen only once. The genes are TRBV18 and TRBJ1-1; no clear D gene. Germline CDR1 is KGHSH and CDR2 is LQKENI. Trimming left V 6 bases short and J 1 base short, with 9 bases between. The CDR3 loop spans 13 amino acids. CDR3 in DNA: TGTGCCAGCTCTAACCAGTCGAACACTGAAGCTTTCTTT. Translating gives CASSNQSNTEAFF.

This chain connects TRBV5-4 to TRBJ1-2, with TRBD1 matching over 7 bases. This CDR3 spans 14 amino acids. Trimming cost V 3 bases and J 5 bases; bases outside gene matches: 7. The germline V gene has CDR1 SGHNT and CDR2 YYREEE (reference sequence). The CDR3 protein is CASSSRGQPYGYTF. The CDR3, as DNA: TGTGCCAGCAGCTCGCGGGGACAGCCATATGGCTACACCTTC.

The chain couples TRBV7-9 to TRBJ1-5; TRBD1 matches 10 bases. V lost 6 bases to trimming and J lost 6 bases; unmatched junction nucleotides: 8. Germline-derived CDR1 and CDR2 are SEHNR and FQNEAQ (reference sequence). The CDR3 is 15 residues long. The CDR3 DNA is TGTGCCAGCAGTTATGGATGGGACAGGGGTCAGCCCCAGCATTTT. Protein product: CASSYGWDRGQPQHF.

This chain connects TRBV27 to TRBJ2-7; D uncertain. Looked up from germline, CDR1 is MNHEY and CDR2 is SMNVEV (reference sequence). V was cut by 5 bases and J by 0 bases, with 8 bases left in between. The CDR3 spans 13 residues. CDR3 coding DNA: TGTGCCAGCAGTGAGACACCCTCCTACGAGCAGTACTTC. It specifies CASSETPSYEQYF.

The chain links TRBV9 to TRBJ2-2; D might be TRBD2 (5 bases). The CDR3 has 16 residues. Germline V CDR1 and CDR2: SGDLS, YYNGEE. Trimming shortened V by 5 bases and J by 0 bases, and 14 bases separated the two germline ends. This CDR3 is CASSFGLRTNTGELFF. DNA for the CDR3: TGTGCCAGCAGTTTCGGACTGCGTACGAACACCGGGGAGCTGTTTTTT.

This chain links TRBV10-2 with TRBJ2-7; tentative D call: TRBD1 (5 bases). Germline values: CDR1 WSHSY, CDR2 SAAADI. The CDR3 is made up of 13 amino acids. Trimming removed 5 bases from V and 3 bases from J, with 11 bases in between. The CDR3 here is CASSSNRGYEQYF. CDR3 DNA: TGCGCCAGCAGTTCGAATAGGGGCTACGAGCAGTACTTC.

The chain uses TRBV9 and TRBJ1-2; the D gene is possibly TRBD1 (5 bases). Germline CDR1 and CDR2: SGDLS and YYNGEE. The V end lost 0 bases, the J end lost 3 bases, and 12 bases lay between the germline ends. This CDR3 has 15 amino acids. CDR3 loop: CASSVGGRGDYGYTF. For the CDR3, the DNA is TGTGCCAGCAGCGTAGGGGGAAGGGGTGACTATGGCTACACCTTC.

The rearrangement uses TRBV10-3 and TRBJ2-7; a weak D match, TRBD2 (6 bases). Germline V gene sequence: CDR1 ENHRY, CDR2 SYGVKD. This CDR3 has 14 residues. Between the trimmed V and J ends, which lost 4 bases and 3 bases, there was a span of 13 bases. CDR3: CAISGLSGNYEQYF. CDR3 bases: TGTGCCATCAGTGGTCTTAGCGGAAACTACGAGCAGTACTTC.

This clone is a singleton in its sample. The chain recombines TRBV5-4 with TRBJ1-1, with D maybe TRBD1 (5 bases). CDR3 length: 15 residues. Trimming stripped 0 bases from V and 2 bases from J, with 11 bases between. Germline-derived CDR1 and CDR2 are SGHNT and YYREEE (reference sequence). CDR3 in DNA: TGTGCCAGCAGCTTGGAGGCAGGGTTAAACACTGAAGCTTTCTTT. Protein sequence: CASSLEAGLNTEAFF. Filled out from reference TRBV5-4 and TRBJ1-1, the complete variable domain reads ETGVTQSPTHLIKTRGQQVTLRCSSQSGHNTVSWYQQALGQGPQFIFQYYREEENGRGNFPPRFSGLQFPNYSSELNVNALELDDSALYLCASSLEAGLNTEAFFGQGTRLTVV.